This T cell receptor beta chain was profiled in a study of regulatory T cells in long-lasting Graves disease (dated by TCRdb to 2020 to 2023). For the wider study: Persistent Graves' disease was defined as persistently positive TSH receptor autoantibodies together with antithyroid drug treatment for over 5 years. This study used TCR sequencing and RNA sequencing of peripheral blood to compare persistent Graves' disease patients against newly diagnosed Graves' disease patients. The study was conducted in China and was registered as a clinical trial. TCR sequencing covered approximately 13 persistent and 20 or so newly diagnosed Graves' disease patients, about 35 samples in total. In the clinical cohort, patients with persistent Graves' disease had used antithyroid drugs for an average of about 9.4 years. Broader findings and caveats from the paper: As a limitation, the authors acknowledged that the small sample size may reduce accuracy. Persistent patients shared more public clonotypes among themselves (under 3,000) than newly diagnosed patients did (nearly 1,000). Sequencing and analysis were limited to the TCR beta chain. The study examined only peripheral blood because the primary lesion, thyroid tissue, could not be accessed. Preferential use of TRBV28, TRBJ1-2 and TRBJ2-5 was observed in persistent disease, whereas TRBV20-1 and TRBJ2-1 were favored in newly diagnosed disease. Persistent Graves' disease patients showed lower TCR Shannon entropy and fewer highly expanded clones than newly diagnosed patients, suggesting clonal expansion.

The germline V end is reduced by 6 bases and the J end by 6 bases; junction bases left unmatched: 6. Inclusive of the bounding cysteine and phenylalanine, the CDR3 is 13 residues long. This entry keeps only the CDR3 DNA: 39 bases, framed from base 1. From the germline V gene (reference sequence), CDR1 is SGHNT and CDR2 is YYREEE. This clonotype has just a few counts. The antigen this receptor binds is unknown. No base quality information exists; no much larger clone differs at one position. Library preparation used multiplex PCR. Sequencing was carried out with an Illumina HiSeq 4000. To build TCR beta libraries, CDR3 regions were amplified by Arm-PCR using iRepertoire HTBI primers. Gel purification was performed on PCR products prior to sequencing. Per the source publication's procedure: Gene usage analysis of CDR3 amino acid clonotypes used the 50 to 70 TRBV and about 15 TRBJ segments found across samples. COPE and FqMerger were used to merge the filtered high-quality paired reads into contigs. BLAST was used to align contigs to the IMGT TRBV, TRBD and TRBJ reference genes, and CDR3 was defined following IMGT. Highly expanded clones were defined as clonotypes with a frequency above 0.1%. Shannon entropy served as the measure of repertoire diversity, while the Gini coefficient captured V-J evenness. A clonotype found in more than one individual was treated as public. TCRdb itself trimmed the public reads at Q25 with fastp, ran MiXCR and retained productive beta chains. Each entry merges the rows of one CDR3 protein and shows their most common DNA and genes. Here the V and J calls rest on TCRdb's processing, not on the authors' analysis. In this sample the table shows a few hundred thousand distinct CDR3 sequences, about 25% of which occur a single time. The leading ten clones occupy roughly 28% of the sample.

According to the study, the label for this sample's time point signals: persistent/refractory GD, antithyroid drugs over 5 years with positive TRAb. For both TCR sequencing and RNA sequencing, RNA was extracted from PBMCs using TRIzol. Graves' disease was diagnosed according to American Thyroid Association guidelines. Recruitment of patients was carried out at an endocrinology department in Xi'an, China. Each patient gave about 8.1 milliliters of peripheral blood, collected in an EDTA anticoagulant tube. Ficoll Paque Plus density gradient separation was used to isolate PBMCs, and no further T cell sorting was performed. An Agilent 2100 Bioanalyzer and agarose gel were used to check RNA quality, while a NanoDrop 2000 measured RNA concentration.

The chain uses TRBV5-4 and TRBJ2-7, and 10 bases in between align with TRBD2. The sequence came from a female donor with Graves disease. This specimen was peripheral blood mononuclear cells (PBMCs), taken when the disease was refractory, from a patient treated with antithyroid drugs. Here is the DNA: TGTGCCAGCAACCTAGCGGGAGCTCGCGAGCAGTACTTC. This sequence encodes CASNLAGAREQYF.